This TCR beta chain appears in the sequencing data of a study of cytomegalovirus exposure and HLA in healthy donors. The PCR contained 60 Vbeta and 13 Jbeta primers. Sequenced by immunoSEQ multiplex PCR; TCRdb stores in-frame clones only, minus some. The data show fewer than 200,000 clones, about 79% seen once. CDR1 and CDR2 (germline): SGHAT, FQNNGV. This CDR3 is 14 amino acids long. The V call is TRBV11-2, the J call TRBJ2-1; D remains unclear. The sequence was obtained from a girl under 10 years old in good health and CMV-seropositive. The sample consisted of PBMCs. CDR3 in DNA: TGTGCTACCAAGTCCAGGTCCCCCTTCTATGAGCAGTTCTTC. It translates to CATKSRSPFYEQFF. Drawing the rest from reference TRBV11-2 and TRBJ2-1, the complete variable domain is EAGVAQSPRYKIIEKRQSVAFWCNPISGHATLYWYQQILGQGPKLLIQFQNNGVVDDSQLPKDRFSAERLKGVDSTLKIQPAKLEDSAVYLCATKSRSPFYEQFFGPGTRLTVL.